Included here is one TCR beta chain sequence, with context. Its antigen is undetermined. Profiled with immunoSEQ multiplex PCR; TCRdb holds only in-frame clones, not every one. The data hold about 2.4 million clones, with approximately 94% observed a single time. This record comes from a study of shared clonotypes between healthy human individuals. The study, taken as a whole, reports: A reduction in generation probabilities was seen for non-shared clonotypes relative to those shared by all four donors.

Germline lookup yields CDR1 LGHNA and CDR2 YSLEER. With V trimmed by 0 bases and J by 10 bases, 11 bases remained unmatched. CDR3 length: 18 residues. This chain connects TRBV4-3 to TRBJ2-1; TRBD2 matches 14 bases. This sequence originates from a man in his late teens or twenties in good health. The sample comprised naive CD4+ T cells sorted from blood. Subset reported: CD45RA+ positively selected. As DNA, the CDR3 is TGCGCCAGCAGCCAAGAACCAAACGGACTAGCGGGGGGACGGGAGCAGTTCTTC. Amino acid sequence: CASSQEPNGLAGGREQFF.